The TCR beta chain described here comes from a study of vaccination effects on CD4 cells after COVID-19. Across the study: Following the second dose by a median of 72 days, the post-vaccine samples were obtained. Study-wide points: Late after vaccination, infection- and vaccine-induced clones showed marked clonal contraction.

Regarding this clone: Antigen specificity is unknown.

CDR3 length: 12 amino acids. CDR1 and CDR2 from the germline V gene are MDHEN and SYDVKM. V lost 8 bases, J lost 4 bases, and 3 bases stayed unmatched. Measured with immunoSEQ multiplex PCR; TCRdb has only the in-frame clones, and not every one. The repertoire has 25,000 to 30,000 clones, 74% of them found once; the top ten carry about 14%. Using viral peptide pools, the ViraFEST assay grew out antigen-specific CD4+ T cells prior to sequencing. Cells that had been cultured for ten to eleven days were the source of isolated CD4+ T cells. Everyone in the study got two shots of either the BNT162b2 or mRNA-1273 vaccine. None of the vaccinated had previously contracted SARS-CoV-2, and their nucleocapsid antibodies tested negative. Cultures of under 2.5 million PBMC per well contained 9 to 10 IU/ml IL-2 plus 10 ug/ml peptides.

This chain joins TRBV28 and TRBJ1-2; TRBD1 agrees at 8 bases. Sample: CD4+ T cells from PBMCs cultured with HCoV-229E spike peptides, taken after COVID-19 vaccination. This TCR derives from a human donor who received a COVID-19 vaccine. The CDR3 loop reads CASGGTGYGYTF. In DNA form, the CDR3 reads TGTGCCAGCGGCGGGACAGGCTATGGCTACACCTTC.